Listed here are 13 T cell receptor beta chains from one sample, sequenced in a study of T cell responses to AZD1222 COVID-19 vaccine. Method: immunoSEQ multiplex PCR; TCRdb's copy keeps in-frame clones and lacks some. The table has about 120,000 clones, 80% to 90% seen once. Sequenced material: peripheral blood, taken on day 0 of AZD1222 vaccination. The receptors derive from an adult in good health.

The rearrangement uses TRBV5-1 and TRBJ2-3, with 14 bases matching TRBD2. CDR1 and CDR2 (germline): SGHRS, YFSETQ. The CDR3 contains 16 residues. V shed 4 bases, J shed 5 bases, and the junction held 6 bases outside the gene matches. The CDR3 loop is CASSIRTSGGIDTQYF. The DNA of the CDR3 is TGCGCCAGCAGCATCCGGACTAGCGGGGGGATAGATACGCAGTATTTT.

This sequence joins TRBV6-5 and TRBJ2-1; 12 bases align to TRBD2. V shed 5 bases and J 7 bases; nucleotides not matched to a gene: 6. This CDR3 has 15 residues. In germline, CDR1 is MNHEY, CDR2 SVGAGI. CDR3 in DNA: TGTGCCAGCAGTCTGACTAGCGGGGGAAGTAATGAGCAGTTCTTC. Residues: CASSLTSGGSNEQFF.

The rearrangement links TRBV9 to TRBJ2-5; 9 nucleotides match TRBD2. The CDR3 totals 16 residues. Germline CDR1 is SGDLS and CDR2 is YYNGEE. V lost 7 bases, J lost 5 bases, and 15 bases stayed unmatched. The CDR3 DNA is TGTGCCAGCTCCTCCCAGGGCGGGGGGGCGAAGGAGACCCAGTACTTC. Protein: CASSSQGGGAKETQYF.

This clone was picked up one time. V is TRBV5-1 and J is TRBJ1-2; maybe TRBD1 (5 bases). The CDR3 loop spans 13 amino acids. Trimming removed 4 bases at V and 7 bases at J, with 14 bases between. CDR1 and CDR2 from the germline V gene are SGHRS and YFSETQ. The CDR3 sequence: CASSPVGGGGYTF. The CDR3 bases are TGCGCCAGCAGCCCGGTGGGGGGAGGTGGCTACACCTTC.

This chain joins TRBV2 and TRBJ1-4; possible D gene TRBD1, 6 bases. There are 14 residues in the CDR3. The germline gives CDR1 SNHLY, CDR2 FYNNEI. Trimming stripped 2 bases from V and 8 bases from J, with 12 bases between. CDR3 sequence reads: CASSEQGRREKLFF. DNA of the CDR3: TGTGCCAGCAGTGAACAGGGGAGAAGAGAAAAACTGTTTTTT.

The CDR3 region is CASSLVTGASNTEAFF. CDR3 in DNA: TGCGCCAGCAGCTTGGTAACAGGGGCCTCAAACACTGAAGCTTTCTTT. The chain has TRBV5-1 and TRBJ1-1; 7 bases map to TRBD1. The CDR3 totals 16 residues. V lost 0 bases, J lost 2 bases, and 7 bases stayed unmatched. CDR1 is SGHRS, CDR2 YFSETQ, per germline.

This chain links TRBV5-1 with TRBJ2-3; TRBD1 matches at 11 bases. The CDR3 length is 19 residues. Looked up from germline, CDR1 is SGHRS and CDR2 is YFSETQ. J lost 5 bases, V lost 4 bases, and 18 bases had no gene match. This CDR3 reads CASSPGQGARWIGGDTQYF. Written as DNA, the CDR3 is TGCGCCAGCAGCCCTGGACAGGGGGCGCGTTGGATTGGAGGAGATACGCAGTATTTT.

This chain joins TRBV24-1 and TRBJ2-5, with a weak D call TRBD1 (6 bases). This CDR3 has 15 amino acids. V was pared by 1 base and J by 4 bases, with 12 bases between. From germline, CDR1 is KGHDR and CDR2 SFDVKD. The chain's CDR3 is CATSDLSWGRETQYF. CDR3 sequence (DNA): TGTGCCACCAGTGATTTAAGCTGGGGGCGAGAGACCCAGTACTTC.

This chain joins TRBV6-6 and TRBJ1-5, with D maybe TRBD1 (5 bases). Trimming stripped 2 bases from V and 0 bases from J, with 8 bases between. Germline loops: CDR1 MNHNY, CDR2 SVGAGI (reference sequence). The CDR3 is made up of 15 amino acids. Here the CDR3 reads CASSYPGHSNQPQHF. In nucleotides, the CDR3 is TGTGCCAGCAGTTACCCAGGGCATAGCAATCAGCCCCAGCATTTT.

As regards this clone: The same CDR3 also results from other DNA sequences found in this sample. The chain recombines TRBV7-3 with TRBJ1-1; no firm D call. V was cut by 3 bases and J by 1 base, with 6 bases left in between. The length of the CDR3 is 13 residues. Per germline, CDR1 SGHTA and CDR2 FQGTGA. In nucleotides, the CDR3 is TGTGCCAGCAGCTTGCAAGCGAACACTGAAGCTTTCTTT. It specifies CASSLQANTEAFF. The full variable domain, with the rest looked up from reference TRBV7-3 and TRBJ1-1, is GAGVSQTPSNKVTEKGKYVELRCDPISGHTALYWYRQSLGQGPEFLIYFQGTGAADDSGLPNDRFFAVRPEGSVSTLKIQRTERGDSAVYLCASSLQANTEAFFGQGTRLTVV.

The CDR3 bases are TGTGCCAGCAGCTTGGGACTAGCGGCGGATGAGCAGTTCTTC. Translation gives CASSLGLAADEQFF. V gene TRBV7-9 combines with J gene TRBJ2-1, with TRBD2 identical over 11 bases. The junction had 3 bases not matched to a gene; V was cut back by 3 bases and J by 8 bases. Germline loops: CDR1 SEHNR, CDR2 FQNEAQ (reference sequence). This CDR3 region has 14 residues.

The genes are TRBV15 and TRBJ1-5; no definite D call. CDR1 is LNHNV, CDR2 YYDKDF, per germline (reference sequence). CDR3 length: 12 amino acids. Trimming left V 1 base short and J 5 bases short, with 3 bases between. The chain's CDR3 is CATSRVDQPQHF. Written as DNA, the CDR3 is TGTGCCACCAGCAGAGTGGATCAGCCCCAGCATTTT.

This sequence joins TRBV2 and TRBJ1-5; D gene ambiguous. The CDR3 is 13 amino acids. The V gene's germline CDR1 is SNHLY and CDR2 FYNNEI. Trimming removed 7 bases at V and 3 bases at J, with 10 bases between. The CDR3 region has the DNA TGTGCCAGCATGGCGGAATCCAATCAGCCCCAGCATTTT. As protein: CASMAESNQPQHF.